Each of the 22 T cell receptor beta chains below was sequenced from the same sample in a study of preoperative IRX-2 immunotherapy in early breast cancer. As for treatment: preoperative locoregional IRX-2 cytokine immunotherapy. The table came from immunoSEQ multiplex PCR; TCRdb's copy has only in-frame clones and leaves some out. The table lists over 35,000 clones, approximately 94% of them singletons. The source material was tumor tissue, sampled after IRX-2 immunotherapy. The receptors stem from a human donor with breast cancer.

The CDR3 sequence is CASSLAPDYGYTF. The CDR3 bases are TGTGCCAGCAGCTTGGCCCCCGACTATGGCTACACCTTC. The chain links TRBV5-8 to TRBJ1-2, with unresolved D. Trimming cost V 0 bases and J 3 bases, with 6 bases left between them. CDR3 length: 13 residues. Germline CDR1 and CDR2: SGHTS and YDEGEE.

CDR3 residues: CASSFDRAKNIQYF. The CDR3 nucleotides are TGTGCCAGCAGTTTTGACAGGGCCAAAAACATTCAGTACTTC. The rearrangement links TRBV7-9 to TRBJ2-4, with a weak D call TRBD1 (6 bases). The V end lost 6 bases, the J end lost 1 base, and 10 bases lay between the germline ends. Per germline, CDR1 SEHNR and CDR2 FQNEAQ (reference sequence). The CDR3 has 14 amino acids.

This chain connects TRBV4-1 to TRBJ2-5; D is unclear. Trimming stripped 1 base from V and 4 bases from J, with 19 bases between. The CDR3 spans 17 residues. CDR1 and CDR2 from the germline V gene are MGHRA and YSYEKL. Here the CDR3 reads CASSQASGRIFGETQYF. For the CDR3, the DNA is TGCGCCAGCAGCCAAGCCTCTGGACGGATCTTTGGAGAGACCCAGTACTTC.

CDR3 sequence reads: CASSEIAGSSYEQYF. The CDR3 coding sequence is TGTGCCAGCAGTGAAATAGCGGGATCCAGCTACGAGCAGTACTTC. The V and J genes are TRBV2 and TRBJ2-7; 8 bases agree with TRBD2. CDR1 and CDR2 from the germline V gene are SNHLY and FYNNEI. With 2 bases clipped from V and 3 bases from J, the junction kept 6 bases outside the gene matches. This CDR3 contains 15 residues.

In nucleotides, the CDR3 is TGTGCCAGCAGCAGGGGACTAGCGGGACCTTACGAGCAGTACTTC. Amino acids: CASSRGLAGPYEQYF. The chain uses TRBV7-2 and TRBJ2-7; 13 nucleotides align to TRBD2. Germline V gene data show CDR1 as SGHTA and CDR2 as FQGNSA. The CDR3 runs to 15 residues. V gave up 5 bases and J gave up 4 bases; unmatched junction bases: 5.

The chain couples TRBV7-2 to TRBJ2-7; 16 bases are a match to TRBD2. This CDR3 contains 19 residues. Germline values: CDR1 SGHTA, CDR2 FQGNSA. V lost 5 bases and J lost 2; bases outside the gene matches: 12. CDR3 residues: CASSPVGTSGGGAPYEQYF. The DNA of the CDR3 is TGTGCCAGCAGCCCGGTCGGGACTAGCGGGGGGGGAGCACCCTACGAGCAGTACTTC.

The chain uses TRBV6-1 and TRBJ2-7, with D possibly TRBD2 on 7 matching bases. Trimming removed 6 bases at V and 1 base at J, with 22 bases between. This CDR3 has 17 amino acids. Germline CDR1 and CDR2: MNHNS and SASEGT. DNA of the CDR3: TGTGCCAGCAGAGAAAGGGGGATTGGGGGGGGGTCCTACGAGCAGTACTTC. Its protein is CASRERGIGGGSYEQYF.

J is TRBJ1-1 and V is TRBV5-3, with TRBD1 identical over 7 bases. TRBV5-3 is annotated as an ORF whose role is uncertain. Losses at the gene ends were 1 base for V and 9 bases for J; bases not matched to a gene: 6. The CDR3 sequence is 13 residues long. The CDR3 sequence is CARSLRQGVKAFF. CDR3 sequence (DNA): TGTGCCAGAAGCTTGAGACAGGGAGTTAAAGCTTTCTTT.

The DNA of the CDR3 is TGTGCCAGCAGCTCGACAGGGATGTCACCCCTCCACTTT. Its protein product is CASSSTGMSPLHF. The J gene is TRBJ1-6, the V gene TRBV7-9, with TRBD1 identical over 7 bases. Germline-derived CDR1 and CDR2 are SEHNR and FQNEAQ (reference sequence). V was clipped by 4 bases and J by 10 bases; unmatched bases: 4. CDR3 length: 13 amino acids.

This chain uses TRBV27 with TRBJ2-7; the D is unclear. Trimming stripped 5 bases from V and 0 bases from J, with 17 bases between. The CDR3 extends over 16 amino acids. Germline values: CDR1 MNHEY, CDR2 SMNVEV (reference sequence). CDR3 sequence: CASSPHYNIASYEQYF. CDR3 nucleotides: TGTGCCAGCAGTCCCCACTACAACATTGCCTCCTACGAGCAGTACTTC.

The gene calls are TRBV5-1 and TRBJ2-7, with TRBD2 identical over 9 bases. V dropped 4 bases and J dropped 3; count of bases not matched to a gene: 11. Germline CDR1 SGHRS, CDR2 YFSETQ. The CDR3 contains 16 residues. This CDR3 is CASSVETSGNNYEQYF. DNA of the CDR3: TGCGCCAGCAGCGTAGAGACTAGCGGAAATAACTACGAGCAGTACTTC. Based on the CDR3 plus reference TRBV5-1 and TRBJ2-7, the full variable domain is KAGVTQTPRYLIKTRGQQVTLSCSPISGHRSVSWYQQTPGQGLQFLFEYFSETQRNKGNFPGRFSGRQFSNSRSEMNVSTLELGDSALYLCASSVETSGNNYEQYFGPGTRLTVT.

The J gene is TRBJ1-2, the V gene TRBV7-2; weak D call: TRBD1 (6 bases). This CDR3 region has 14 residues. Trimming removed 5 bases from V and 8 bases from J, with 18 bases in between. CDR1 SGHTA and CDR2 FQGNSA come from the germline V gene. CDR3 loop: CASSGGPGAWGYTF. Written as DNA, the CDR3 is TGTGCCAGCAGCGGGGGACCAGGGGCTTGGGGCTACACCTTC. Full variable domain (rest looked up from reference TRBV7-2 and TRBJ1-2): GAGVSQSPSNKVTEKGKDVELRCDPISGHTALYWYRQSLGQGLEFLIYFQGNSAPDKSGLPSDRFSAERTGGSVSTLTIQRTQQEDSAVYLCASSGGPGAWGYTFGSGTRLTVV.

The V and J genes are TRBV20-1 and TRBJ1-2, with D maybe TRBD1 (5 bases). The CDR3 is made up of 10 amino acids. The V and J ends lost 5 bases and 7 bases respectively, with 8 bases between them. Per germline, CDR1 DFQATT and CDR2 SNEGSKA (reference sequence). The CDR3 nucleotides read TGCAGTGCTCTTGGGGGTGGCTACACCTTC. Translation gives CSALGGGYTF.

The chain combines TRBV6-1 with TRBJ2-3, with D perhaps assigned TRBD1 or TRBD2 (5 bases each). The germline V and J ends were trimmed by 7 bases and 1 base, with 15 bases remaining between them. Germline values: CDR1 MNHNS, CDR2 SASEGT. The CDR3 totals 15 residues. The CDR3 spells CASTEGFGGTDTQYF. The CDR3 DNA follows: TGTGCCAGCACCGAGGGGTTTGGGGGCACAGATACGCAGTATTTT.

V is TRBV7-8 and J is TRBJ2-7; 8 bases match TRBD1. With 3 bases clipped from V and 0 bases from J, the junction kept 4 bases outside the gene matches. The CDR3 has 15 residues. Germline CDR1 is SGHVS and CDR2 is FQNEAQ. CDR3 sequence reads: CASSFDRGFSYEQYF. Here the CDR3 DNA reads TGTGCCAGCAGCTTTGACAGGGGATTCTCCTACGAGCAGTACTTC.

The rearrangement links TRBV19 to TRBJ1-2; 7 nucleotides match TRBD1. The germline gives CDR1 LNHDA, CDR2 SQIVND (reference sequence). This CDR3 is 15 amino acids long. J was trimmed by 6 bases and V by 7 bases; bases with no gene match: 14. CDR3: CASNLPIRGTNGYTF. In nucleotides, the CDR3 is TGTGCCAGTAACCTACCGATCAGGGGGACCAATGGCTACACCTTC.

V gene TRBV19 combines with J gene TRBJ2-5; D might be TRBD2 (6 bases). CDR3 length equals 16 residues. CDR1 is LNHDA, CDR2 SQIVND, per germline (reference sequence). V lost 5 bases and J 2 bases, leaving 18 bases between the germline ends. CDR3 amino acids: CASSSLGGGPQETQYF. The CDR3 nucleotides read TGTGCCAGTAGTTCCCTCGGGGGTGGTCCGCAAGAGACCCAGTACTTC.

The V call is TRBV10-3, the J call TRBJ2-3; 8 bases line up with TRBD2. Trimming at V came to 3 bases and at J to 1 base, leaving 9 bases not matched to a gene. The V gene's germline CDR1 is ENHRY and CDR2 SYGVKD. The CDR3 length is 17 residues. CDR3 amino acids: CAISDSETSARTDTQYF. CDR3 nucleotide sequence: TGTGCCATCAGTGACTCCGAGACTAGCGCTCGCACAGATACGCAGTATTTT.

In this sample, this clone turned up once. The chain has TRBV7-3 and TRBJ1-2; 11 bases agree with TRBD1. The length of the CDR3 is 15 residues. Germline trimming cut 5 bases from V and 7 bases from J; bases unmatched to any gene: 9. The germline V gene has CDR1 SGHTA and CDR2 FQGTGA. Here the CDR3 DNA reads TGTGCCAGCAGCCCAGGGACAGGGGGAGATGGTGGCTACACCTTC. It is translated as CASSPGTGGDGGYTF.

This rearrangement joins TRBV2 to TRBJ1-6, with D uncertain. The CDR3 length is 15 residues. V lost 6 bases and J 0 bases, leaving 9 bases between the germline ends. Germline assignment: CDR1 SNHLY and CDR2 FYNNEI. CDR3 sequence (DNA): TGTGCCAGCAGCACACTCAGCTCCTATAATTCACCCCTCCACTTT. This sequence encodes CASSTLSSYNSPLHF.

The V call is TRBV7-2, the J call TRBJ2-6, with 8 bases matching TRBD2. Germline loops: CDR1 SGHTA, CDR2 FQGNSA. Losses at the gene ends were 0 bases for V and 0 bases for J; bases not matched to a gene: 7. The CDR3 is made up of 19 amino acids. In nucleotides, the CDR3 is TGTGCCAGCAGCTTAGCGGGAGGCACTAGCGGCTCTGGGGCCAACGTCCTGACTTTC. This translates into CASSLAGGTSGSGANVLTF.

V is TRBV30 and J is TRBJ1-4, with D maybe TRBD1 (5 bases). V lost 0 bases and J lost 7, with 9 bases in between. CDR1 and CDR2 from the germline V gene are GTSNPN and SVGIG (reference sequence). This CDR3 is built from 13 residues. CDR3 bases: TGTGCCTGGAGTGTAAGGAGGGGTGAAAAACTGTTTTTT. Its translation is CAWSVRRGEKLFF.